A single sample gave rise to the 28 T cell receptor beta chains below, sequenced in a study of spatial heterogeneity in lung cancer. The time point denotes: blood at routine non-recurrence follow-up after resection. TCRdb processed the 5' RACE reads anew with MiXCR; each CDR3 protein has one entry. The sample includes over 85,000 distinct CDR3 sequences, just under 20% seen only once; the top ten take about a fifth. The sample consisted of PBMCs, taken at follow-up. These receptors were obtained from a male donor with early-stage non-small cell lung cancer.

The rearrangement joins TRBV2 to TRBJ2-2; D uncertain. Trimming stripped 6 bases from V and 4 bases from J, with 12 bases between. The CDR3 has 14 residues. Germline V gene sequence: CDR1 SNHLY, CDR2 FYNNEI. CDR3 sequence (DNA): TGTGCCAGCAGAGTCCCTCAGGCCACCGGGGAGCTGTTTTTT. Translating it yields CASRVPQATGELFF.

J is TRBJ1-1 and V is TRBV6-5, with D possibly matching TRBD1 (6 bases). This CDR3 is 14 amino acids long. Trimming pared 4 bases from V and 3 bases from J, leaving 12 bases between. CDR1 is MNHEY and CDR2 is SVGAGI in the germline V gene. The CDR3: CASSWGGRDTEAFF. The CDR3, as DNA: TGTGCCAGCAGTTGGGGGGGCAGGGACACTGAAGCTTTCTTT.

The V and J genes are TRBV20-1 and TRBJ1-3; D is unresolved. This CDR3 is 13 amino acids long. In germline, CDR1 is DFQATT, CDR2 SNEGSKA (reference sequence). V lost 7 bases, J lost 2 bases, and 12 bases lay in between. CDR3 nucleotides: TGCAGTGTCCTAAGGGCCCCTGGAAACACCATATATTTT. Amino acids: CSVLRAPGNTIYF.

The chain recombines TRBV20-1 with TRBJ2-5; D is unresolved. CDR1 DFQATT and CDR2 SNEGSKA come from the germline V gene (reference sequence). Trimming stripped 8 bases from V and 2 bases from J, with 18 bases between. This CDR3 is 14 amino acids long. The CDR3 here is CSTTTFPRQETQYF. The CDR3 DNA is TGCAGTACTACTACCTTCCCCCGACAAGAGACCCAGTACTTC.

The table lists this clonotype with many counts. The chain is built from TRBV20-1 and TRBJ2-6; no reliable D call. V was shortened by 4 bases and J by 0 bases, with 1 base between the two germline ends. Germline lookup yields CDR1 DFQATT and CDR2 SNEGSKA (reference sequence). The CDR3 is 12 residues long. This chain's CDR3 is CSANSGANVLTF. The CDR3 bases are TGCAGTGCTAACTCTGGGGCCAACGTCCTGACTTTC.

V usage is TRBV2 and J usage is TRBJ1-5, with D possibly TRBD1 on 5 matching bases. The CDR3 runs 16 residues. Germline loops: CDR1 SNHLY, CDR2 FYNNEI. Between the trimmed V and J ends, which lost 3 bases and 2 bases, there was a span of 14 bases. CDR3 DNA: TGTGCCAGCAGTGAGGTCCGCAGGGTGGGCAATCAGCCCCAGCATTTT. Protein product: CASSEVRRVGNQPQHF.

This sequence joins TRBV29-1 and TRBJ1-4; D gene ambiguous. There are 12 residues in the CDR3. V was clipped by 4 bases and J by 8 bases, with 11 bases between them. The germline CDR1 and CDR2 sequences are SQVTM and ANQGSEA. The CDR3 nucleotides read TGCAGCGTTGTTCAAGGAGGAGAAAAACTGTTTTTT. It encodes CSVVQGGEKLFF.

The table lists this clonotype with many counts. The CDR3 region has the DNA TGTGCCAGCAGCCAAGAGCTTACGGCGGGAGGAGGGGAGACCCAGTACTTC. Translating it yields CASSQELTAGGGETQYF. The J gene is TRBJ2-5, the V gene TRBV3-1; the match to TRBD2 covers 8 bases. The length of the CDR3 is 17 residues. Per the germline V gene, CDR1 is LGHDT and CDR2 is YNNKEL (reference sequence). J was trimmed by 5 bases and V by 0 bases; bases with no gene match: 11.

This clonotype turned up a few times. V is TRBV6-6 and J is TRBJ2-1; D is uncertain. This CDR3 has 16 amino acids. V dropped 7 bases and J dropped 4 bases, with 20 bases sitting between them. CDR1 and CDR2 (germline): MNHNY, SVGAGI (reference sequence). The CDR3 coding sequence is TGTGCCAGCACCGACTCGGAGACGTACGGATACAATGAGCAGTTCTTC. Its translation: CASTDSETYGYNEQFF.

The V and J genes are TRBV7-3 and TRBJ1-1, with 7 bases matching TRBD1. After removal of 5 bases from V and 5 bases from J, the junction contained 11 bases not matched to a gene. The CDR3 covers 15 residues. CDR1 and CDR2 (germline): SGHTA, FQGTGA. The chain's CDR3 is CASSLLGGGLTEAFF. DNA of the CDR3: TGTGCCAGCAGCCTCCTAGGAGGGGGCTTGACTGAAGCTTTCTTT.

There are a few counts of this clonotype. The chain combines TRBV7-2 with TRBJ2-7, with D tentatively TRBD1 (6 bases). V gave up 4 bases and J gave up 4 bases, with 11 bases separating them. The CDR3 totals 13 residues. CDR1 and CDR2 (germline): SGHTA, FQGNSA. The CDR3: CASSSTQGYEQYF. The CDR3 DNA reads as TGTGCCAGCAGCTCGACCCAGGGGTACGAGCAGTACTTC.

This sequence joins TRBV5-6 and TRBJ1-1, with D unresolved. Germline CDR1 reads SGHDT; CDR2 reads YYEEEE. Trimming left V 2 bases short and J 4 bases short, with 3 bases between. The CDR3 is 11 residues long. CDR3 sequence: CASSFSTEAFF. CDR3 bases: TGTGCCAGCAGCTTCTCCACTGAAGCTTTCTTT. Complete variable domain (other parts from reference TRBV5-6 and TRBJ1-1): DAGVTQSPTHLIKTRGQQVTLRCSPKSGHDTVSWYQQALGQGPQFIFQYYEEEERQRGNFPDRFSGHQFPNYSSELNVNALLLGDSALYLCASSFSTEAFFGQGTRLTVV.

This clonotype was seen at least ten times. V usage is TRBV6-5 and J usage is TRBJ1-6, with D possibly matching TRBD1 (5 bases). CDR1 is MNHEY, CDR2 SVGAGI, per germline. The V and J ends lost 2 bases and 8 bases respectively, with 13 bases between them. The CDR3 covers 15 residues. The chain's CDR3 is CASSYEGRSDSPLHF. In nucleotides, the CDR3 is TGTGCCAGCAGTTACGAGGGACGGTCTGATTCACCCCTCCACTTT.

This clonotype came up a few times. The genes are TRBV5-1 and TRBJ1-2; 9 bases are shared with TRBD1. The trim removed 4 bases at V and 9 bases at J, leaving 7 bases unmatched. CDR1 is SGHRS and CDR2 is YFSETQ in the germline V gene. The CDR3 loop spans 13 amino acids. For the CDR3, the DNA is TGCGCCAGCAGCGGGACAGGGAAAGAAAGCTACACCTTC. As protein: CASSGTGKESYTF.

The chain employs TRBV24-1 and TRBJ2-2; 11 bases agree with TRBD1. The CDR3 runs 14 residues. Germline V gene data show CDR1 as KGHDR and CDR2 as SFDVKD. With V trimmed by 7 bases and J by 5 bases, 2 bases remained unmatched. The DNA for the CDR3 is TGTGCCACCAGGGGACAGGGGGGGACCGGGGAGCTGTTTTTT. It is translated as CATRGQGGTGELFF.

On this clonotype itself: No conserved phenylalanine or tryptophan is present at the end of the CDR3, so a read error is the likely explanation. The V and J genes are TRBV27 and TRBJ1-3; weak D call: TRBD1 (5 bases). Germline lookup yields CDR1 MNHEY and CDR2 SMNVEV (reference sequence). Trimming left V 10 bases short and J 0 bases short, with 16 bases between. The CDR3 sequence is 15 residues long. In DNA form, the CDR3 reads TGTGCCACGTCTAGGGACGGCAACTCTGGAAACACCATATATTCT. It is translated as CATSRDGNSGNTIYS.

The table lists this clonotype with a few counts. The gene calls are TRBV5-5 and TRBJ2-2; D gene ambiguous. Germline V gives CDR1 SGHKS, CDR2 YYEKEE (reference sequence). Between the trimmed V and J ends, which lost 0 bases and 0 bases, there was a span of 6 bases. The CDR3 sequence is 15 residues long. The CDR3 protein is CASSLDSANTGELFF. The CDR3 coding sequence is TGTGCCAGCAGCTTGGACAGCGCGAACACCGGGGAGCTGTTTTTT.

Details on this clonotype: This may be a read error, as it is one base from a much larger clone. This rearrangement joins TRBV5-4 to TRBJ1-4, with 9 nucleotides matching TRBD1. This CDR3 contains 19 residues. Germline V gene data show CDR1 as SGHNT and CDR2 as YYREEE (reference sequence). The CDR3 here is CVSSLASGTGSGSREKLFF. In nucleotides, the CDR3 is TGTGTCAGCAGCTTGGCTTCGGGGACAGGGTCTGGTAGTCGAGAAAAACTGTTTTTT.

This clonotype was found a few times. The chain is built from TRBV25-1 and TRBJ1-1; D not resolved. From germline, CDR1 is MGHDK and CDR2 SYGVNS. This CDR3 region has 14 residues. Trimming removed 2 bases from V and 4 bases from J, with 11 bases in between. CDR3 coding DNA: TGTGCCAGCAGTGAAACCAGTGTAGGCACTGAAGCTTTCTTT. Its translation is CASSETSVGTEAFF.

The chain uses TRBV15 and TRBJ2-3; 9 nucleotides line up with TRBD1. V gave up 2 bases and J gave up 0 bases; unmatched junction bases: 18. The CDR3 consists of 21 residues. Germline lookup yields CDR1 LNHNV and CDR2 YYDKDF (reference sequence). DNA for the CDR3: TGTGCCACCAGCAGACCCTTGGGGGGCGCCGGGACAGGGACTAGCACAGATACGCAGTATTTT. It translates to CATSRPLGGAGTGTSTDTQYF.

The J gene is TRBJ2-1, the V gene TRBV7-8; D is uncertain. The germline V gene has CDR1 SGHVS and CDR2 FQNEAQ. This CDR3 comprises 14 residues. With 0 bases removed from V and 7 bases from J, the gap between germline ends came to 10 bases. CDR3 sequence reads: CASSLASEQNEQFF. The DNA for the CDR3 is TGTGCCAGCAGCTTAGCGTCGGAACAGAATGAGCAGTTCTTC.

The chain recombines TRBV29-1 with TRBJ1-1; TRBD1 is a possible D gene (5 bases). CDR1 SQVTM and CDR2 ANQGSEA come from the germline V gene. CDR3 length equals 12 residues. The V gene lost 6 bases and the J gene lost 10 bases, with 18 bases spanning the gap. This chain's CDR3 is CSVLDSAVGAFF. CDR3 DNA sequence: TGCAGCGTATTAGACAGCGCTGTGGGAGCTTTCTTT. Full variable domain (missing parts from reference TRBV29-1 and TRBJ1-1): SAVISQKPSRDICQRGTSLTIQCQVDSQVTMMFWYRQQPGQSLTLIATANQGSEATYESGFVIDKFPISRPNLTFSTLTVSNMSPEDSSIYLCSVLDSAVGAFFGQGTRLTVV.

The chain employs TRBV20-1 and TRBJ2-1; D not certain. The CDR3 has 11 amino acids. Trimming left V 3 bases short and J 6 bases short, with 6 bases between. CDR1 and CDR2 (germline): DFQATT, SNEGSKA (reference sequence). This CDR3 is CSASRTNEQFF. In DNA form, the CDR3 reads TGCAGTGCTAGCAGGACCAATGAGCAGTTCTTC.

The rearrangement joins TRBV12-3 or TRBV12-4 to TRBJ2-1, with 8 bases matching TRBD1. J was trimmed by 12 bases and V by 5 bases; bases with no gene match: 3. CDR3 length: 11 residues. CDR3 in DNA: TGTGCCAGCAGTGCTGACAGGGGGCAGTTCTTC. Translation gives CASSADRGQFF.

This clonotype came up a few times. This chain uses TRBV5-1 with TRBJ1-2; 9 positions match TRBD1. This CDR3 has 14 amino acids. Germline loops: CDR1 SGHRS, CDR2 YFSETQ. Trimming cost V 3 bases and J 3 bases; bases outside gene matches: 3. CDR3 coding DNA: TGCGCCAGCAGCTGGACAGGGGCGGACTATGGCTACACCTTC. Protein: CASSWTGADYGYTF.

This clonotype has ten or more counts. As DNA, the CDR3 is TGTGCCACGTACTACCCAGGGGAGGTCCGTGGCTACACCTTC. It is translated as CATYYPGEVRGYTF. V usage is TRBV10-3 and J usage is TRBJ1-2; maybe TRBD1 (6 bases). CDR3 size: 14 residues. CDR1 and CDR2 from the germline V gene are ENHRY and SYGVKD. The V and J ends lost 10 bases and 7 bases respectively, with 22 bases between them.

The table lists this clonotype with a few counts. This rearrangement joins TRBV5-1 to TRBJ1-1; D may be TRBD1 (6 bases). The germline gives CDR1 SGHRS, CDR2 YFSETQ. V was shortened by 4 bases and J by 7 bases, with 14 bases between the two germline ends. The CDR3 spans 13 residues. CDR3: CASSIGTFDEAFF. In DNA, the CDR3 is TGCGCCAGCAGCATCGGGACATTCGATGAAGCTTTCTTT.

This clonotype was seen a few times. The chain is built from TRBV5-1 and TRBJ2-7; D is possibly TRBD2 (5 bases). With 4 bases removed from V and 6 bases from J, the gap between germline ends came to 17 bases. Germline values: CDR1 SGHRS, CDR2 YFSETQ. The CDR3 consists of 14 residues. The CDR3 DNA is TGCGCCAGCAGCATAGGGCAAAACAGCGGCGAGCAGTACTTC. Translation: CASSIGQNSGEQYF.